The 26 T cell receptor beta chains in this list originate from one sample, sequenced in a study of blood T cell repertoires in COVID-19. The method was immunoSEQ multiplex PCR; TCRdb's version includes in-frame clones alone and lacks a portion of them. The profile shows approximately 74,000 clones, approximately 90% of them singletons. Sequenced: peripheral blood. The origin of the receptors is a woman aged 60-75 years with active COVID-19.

CDR3 residues: CASSLSDRYEQYF. The CDR3 DNA is TGTGCCAGCAGTTTATCGGACAGGTACGAGCAGTACTTC. The V gene is TRBV27, the J gene TRBJ2-7; 7 bases align to TRBD1. V was clipped by 0 bases and J by 4 bases; unmatched bases: 0. In germline, CDR1 is MNHEY, CDR2 SMNVEV (reference sequence). This CDR3 is built from 13 residues.

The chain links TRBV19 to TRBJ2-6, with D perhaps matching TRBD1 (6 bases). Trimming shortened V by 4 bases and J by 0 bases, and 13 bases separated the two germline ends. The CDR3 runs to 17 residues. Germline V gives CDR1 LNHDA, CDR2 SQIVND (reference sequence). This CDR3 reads CASSNRWTASGANVLTF. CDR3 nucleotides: TGTGCCAGTAGTAACCGCTGGACAGCCTCTGGGGCCAACGTCCTGACTTTC.

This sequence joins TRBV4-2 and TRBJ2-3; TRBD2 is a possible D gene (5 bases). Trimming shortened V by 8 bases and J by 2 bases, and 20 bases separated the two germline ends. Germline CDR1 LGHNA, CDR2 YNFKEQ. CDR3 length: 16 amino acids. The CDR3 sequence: CASGAFFPGNTDTQYF. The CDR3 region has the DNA TGTGCCAGCGGCGCCTTCTTCCCCGGGAACACAGATACGCAGTATTTT.

As DNA, the CDR3 is TGTGCCAGTTCCACAGGGGATCCCAATTCACCCCTCCACTTT. Its translation: CASSTGDPNSPLHF. The V call is TRBV19, the J call TRBJ1-6, with 7 bases aligning to TRBD1. The CDR3 is 14 amino acids. V trimming: 8 bases; J trimming: 7 bases; junction bases outside the gene matches: 8. Per germline, CDR1 LNHDA and CDR2 SQIVND (reference sequence).

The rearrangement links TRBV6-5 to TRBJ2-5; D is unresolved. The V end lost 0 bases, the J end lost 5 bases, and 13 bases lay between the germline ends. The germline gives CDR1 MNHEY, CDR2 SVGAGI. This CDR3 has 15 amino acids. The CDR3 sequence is CASSYSLTEEETQYF. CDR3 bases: TGTGCCAGCAGTTACTCGCTGACCGAGGAGGAGACCCAGTACTTC.

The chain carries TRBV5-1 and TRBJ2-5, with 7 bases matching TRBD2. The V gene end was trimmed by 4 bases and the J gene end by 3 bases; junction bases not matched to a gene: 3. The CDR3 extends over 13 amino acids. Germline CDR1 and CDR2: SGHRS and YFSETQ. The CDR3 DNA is TGCGCCAGCAGCGTCCTAGCGGAAGAGACCCAGTACTTC. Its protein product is CASSVLAEETQYF.

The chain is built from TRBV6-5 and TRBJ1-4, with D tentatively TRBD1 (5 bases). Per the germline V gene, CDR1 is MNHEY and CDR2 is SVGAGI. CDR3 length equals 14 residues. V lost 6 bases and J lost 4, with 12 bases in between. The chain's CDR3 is CASRGVSGNEKLFF. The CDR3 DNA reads TGTGCCAGCAGAGGGGTGTCGGGTAATGAAAAACTGTTTTTT.

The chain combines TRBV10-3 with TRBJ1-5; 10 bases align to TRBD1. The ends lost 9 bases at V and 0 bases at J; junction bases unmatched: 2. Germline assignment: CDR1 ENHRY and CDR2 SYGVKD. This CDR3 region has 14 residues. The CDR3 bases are TGTGCCATGGGGACAGGGGATAGCAATCAGCCCCAGCATTTT. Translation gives CAMGTGDSNQPQHF.

CDR3 region: CASSSSGQPLETQYF. The CDR3 nucleotides are TGCGCCAGCAGCTCCTCTGGGCAGCCGCTGGAGACCCAGTACTTC. The chain carries TRBV5-1 and TRBJ2-5, with unresolved D. Germline V gene sequence: CDR1 SGHRS, CDR2 YFSETQ. The CDR3 consists of 15 residues. V lost 3 bases, J lost 5 bases, and 17 bases lay in between.

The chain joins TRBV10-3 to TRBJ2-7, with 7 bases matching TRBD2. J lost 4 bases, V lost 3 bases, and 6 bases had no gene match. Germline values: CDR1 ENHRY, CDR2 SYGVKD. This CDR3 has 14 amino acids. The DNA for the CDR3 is TGTGCCATCAGTGATATGACTAGCCTTTACGAGCAGTACTTC. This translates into CAISDMTSLYEQYF.

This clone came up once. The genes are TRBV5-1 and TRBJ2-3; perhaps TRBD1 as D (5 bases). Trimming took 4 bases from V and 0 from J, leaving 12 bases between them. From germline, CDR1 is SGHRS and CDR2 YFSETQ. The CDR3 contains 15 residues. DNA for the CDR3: TGCGCCAGCAGCCAAGGGGCCTCTAGCACAGATACGCAGTATTTT. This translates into CASSQGASSTDTQYF.

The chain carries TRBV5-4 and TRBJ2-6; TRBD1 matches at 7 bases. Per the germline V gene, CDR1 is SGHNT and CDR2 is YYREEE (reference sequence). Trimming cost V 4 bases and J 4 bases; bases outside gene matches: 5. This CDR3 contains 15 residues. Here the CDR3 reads CASSPRGLGANVLTF. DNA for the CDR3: TGTGCCAGCAGCCCTAGGGGGCTAGGGGCCAACGTCCTGACTTTC. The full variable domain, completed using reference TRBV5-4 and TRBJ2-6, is ETGVTQSPTHLIKTRGQQVTLRCSSQSGHNTVSWYQQALGQGPQFIFQYYREEENGRGNFPPRFSGLQFPNYSSELNVNALELDDSALYLCASSPRGLGANVLTFGAGSRLTVL.

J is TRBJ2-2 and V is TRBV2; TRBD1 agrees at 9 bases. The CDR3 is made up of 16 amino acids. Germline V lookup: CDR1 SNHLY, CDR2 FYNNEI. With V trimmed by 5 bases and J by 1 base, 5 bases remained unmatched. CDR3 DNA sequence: TGTGCCAGCAGTAGACAGGGGGTGATGAACACCGGGGAGCTGTTTTTT. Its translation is CASSRQGVMNTGELFF.

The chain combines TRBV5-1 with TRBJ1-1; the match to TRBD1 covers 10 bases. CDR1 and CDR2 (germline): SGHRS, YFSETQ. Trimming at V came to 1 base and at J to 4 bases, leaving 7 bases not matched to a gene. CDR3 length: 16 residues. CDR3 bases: TGCGCCAGCAGCTTGACCGGGACAGGGGCGCCCACTGAAGCTTTCTTT. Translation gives CASSLTGTGAPTEAFF. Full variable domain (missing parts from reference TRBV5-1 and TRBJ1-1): KAGVTQTPRYLIKTRGQQVTLSCSPISGHRSVSWYQQTPGQGLQFLFEYFSETQRNKGNFPGRFSGRQFSNSRSEMNVSTLELGDSALYLCASSLTGTGAPTEAFFGQGTRLTVV.

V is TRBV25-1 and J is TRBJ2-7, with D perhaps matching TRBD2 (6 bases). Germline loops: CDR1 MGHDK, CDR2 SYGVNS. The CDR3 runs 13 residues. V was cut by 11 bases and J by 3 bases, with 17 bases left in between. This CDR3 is CAGGAPPYYEQYF. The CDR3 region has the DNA TGTGCCGGAGGGGCACCACCCTACTACGAGCAGTACTTC.

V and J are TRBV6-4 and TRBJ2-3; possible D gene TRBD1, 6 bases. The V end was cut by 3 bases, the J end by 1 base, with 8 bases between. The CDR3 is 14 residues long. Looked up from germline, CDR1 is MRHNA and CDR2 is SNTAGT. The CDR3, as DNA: TGTGCCAGCAGTGAACAGGGTGGCACAGATACGCAGTATTTT. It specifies CASSEQGGTDTQYF.

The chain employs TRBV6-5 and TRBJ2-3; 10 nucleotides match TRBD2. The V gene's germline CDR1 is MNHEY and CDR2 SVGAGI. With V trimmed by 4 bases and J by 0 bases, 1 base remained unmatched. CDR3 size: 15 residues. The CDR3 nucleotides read TGTGCCAGCAGTTCGACTAGCGGGAGCACAGATACGCAGTATTTT. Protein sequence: CASSSTSGSTDTQYF.

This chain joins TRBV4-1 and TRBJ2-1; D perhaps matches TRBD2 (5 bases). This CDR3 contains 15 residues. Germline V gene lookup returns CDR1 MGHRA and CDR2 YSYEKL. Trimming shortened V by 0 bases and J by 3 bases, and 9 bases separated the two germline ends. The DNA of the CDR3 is TGCGCCAGCAGCCAAGATCCAGCGGTCTACAATGAGCAGTTCTTC. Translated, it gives CASSQDPAVYNEQFF.

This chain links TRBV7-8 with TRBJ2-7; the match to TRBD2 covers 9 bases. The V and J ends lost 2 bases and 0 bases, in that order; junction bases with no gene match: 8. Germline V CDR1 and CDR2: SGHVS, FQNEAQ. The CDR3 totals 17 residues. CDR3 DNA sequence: TGTGCCAGCAGCTTAACCCAAGGACTAGCGCGCTCCTACGAGCAGTACTTC. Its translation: CASSLTQGLARSYEQYF.

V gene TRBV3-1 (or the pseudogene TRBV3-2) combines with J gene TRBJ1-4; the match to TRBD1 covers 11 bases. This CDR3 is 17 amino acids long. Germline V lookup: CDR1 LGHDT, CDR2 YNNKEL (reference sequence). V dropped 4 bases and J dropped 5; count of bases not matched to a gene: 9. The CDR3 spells CASSPTLWTGGNEKLFF. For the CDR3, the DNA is TGTGCCAGCAGCCCAACCCTTTGGACAGGGGGCAATGAAAAACTGTTTTTT.

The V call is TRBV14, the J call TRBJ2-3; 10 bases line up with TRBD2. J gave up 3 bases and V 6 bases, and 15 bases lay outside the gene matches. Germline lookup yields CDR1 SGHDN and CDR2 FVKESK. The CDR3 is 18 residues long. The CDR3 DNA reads TGTGCCAGCAGTCGTCGAGCCGGACTAGCGGAGACTACAGATACGCAGTATTTT. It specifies CASSRRAGLAETTDTQYF.

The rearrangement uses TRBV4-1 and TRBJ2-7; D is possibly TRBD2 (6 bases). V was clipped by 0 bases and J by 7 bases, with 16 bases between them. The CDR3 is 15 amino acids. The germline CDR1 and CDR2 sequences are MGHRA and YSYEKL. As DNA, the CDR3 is TGCGCCAGCAGCCAAGAAACACTAGTGGGGGGTGAGCAGTACTTC. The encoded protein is CASSQETLVGGEQYF.

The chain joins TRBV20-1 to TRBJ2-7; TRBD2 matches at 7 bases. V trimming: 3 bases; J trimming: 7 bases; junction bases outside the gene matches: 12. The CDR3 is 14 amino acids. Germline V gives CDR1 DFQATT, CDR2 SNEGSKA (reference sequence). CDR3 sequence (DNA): TGCAGTGCTAGTAGGGTCAGCGGGGTCGGGGAGCAGTACTTC. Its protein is CSASRVSGVGEQYF.

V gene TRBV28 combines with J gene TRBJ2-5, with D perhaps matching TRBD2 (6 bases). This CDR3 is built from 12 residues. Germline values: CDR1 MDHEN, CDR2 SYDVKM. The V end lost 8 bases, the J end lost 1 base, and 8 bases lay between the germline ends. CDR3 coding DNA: TGTGCCAGCGTCGGGGGCCAAGAGACCCAGTACTTC. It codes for CASVGGQETQYF.

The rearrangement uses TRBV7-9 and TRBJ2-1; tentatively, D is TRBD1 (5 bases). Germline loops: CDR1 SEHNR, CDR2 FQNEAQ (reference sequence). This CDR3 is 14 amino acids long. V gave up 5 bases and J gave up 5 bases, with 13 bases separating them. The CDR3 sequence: CASSASVGHNEQFF. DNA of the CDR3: TGTGCCAGCAGCGCCTCGGTGGGGCACAATGAGCAGTTCTTC.

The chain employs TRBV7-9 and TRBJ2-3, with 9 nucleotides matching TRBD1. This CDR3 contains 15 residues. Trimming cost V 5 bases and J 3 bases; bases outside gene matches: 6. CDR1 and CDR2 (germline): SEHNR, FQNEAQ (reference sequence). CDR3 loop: CASSRYRGRTDTQYF. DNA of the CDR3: TGTGCCAGCAGCCGCTACAGGGGGCGAACAGATACGCAGTATTTT.